This TCR beta chain originates from a study of cytomegalovirus exposure and HLA in healthy donors. Study-wide results and limits: Rare sequences made up most TCRs, while some public TCRs were found in many donors. HLA alleles were associated with 15,000 to 20,000 TCR beta sequences in a later analysis at 0.05 false discovery rate.

In germline, CDR1 is LNHNV, CDR2 YYDKDF (reference sequence). The CDR3 has 15 residues. Trimming removed 1 base at V and 5 bases at J, with 14 bases between. To note about this clone: Its target is unknown.

PCR involved 60 Vbeta and 13 Jbeta primers. Repertoires were generated with immunoSEQ multiplex PCR, while TCRdb's copy carries only in-frame clones and drops some. The data include 100,000 to 150,000 clones; the top ten clones carry more than 0.8%. The V gene is TRBV15, the J gene TRBJ2-5; D possibly corresponds to TRBD1 (6 bases). The sequence derives from a man aged 18 to 35 in good health and CMV-seronegative. The specimen was PBMCs. This CDR3 is CATSRGQDGPETQYF. DNA of the CDR3: TGTGCCACCAGCAGAGGACAGGATGGGCCGGAGACCCAGTACTTC.